The clone carrying this T cell receptor (beta chain) was seen only once. Germline loops: CDR1 MDHEN, CDR2 SYDVKM. This CDR3 has 12 residues. Trimming left V 6 bases short and J 4 bases short, with 6 bases between. The data are from a study of blood T cell repertoires in COVID-19. As for the study in general: Acute and convalescent COVID-19 samples came from the United States, Italy and Spain. PBMCs, B-cell-depleted T cells, or T cells provided the cDNA or gDNA that made up the material.

Per the original methods: Amplification from reference gene primers served as the basis for estimated nucleated cell counts. The protocol was immunoSEQ multiplex PCR, while the TCRdb copy is restricted to in-frame clones and leaves out a portion. The DNA gave D and trimming, while V, J and clone size come from that table. The sample lists about 14,000 clones, about 91% occurring once. Sequencing was done on a sample of peripheral blood. The chain recombines TRBV28 with TRBJ1-4; D uncertain. The origin of this receptor is a human donor in a cohort sampled during active COVID-19. The CDR3 here is CASSLSNEKLFF. The CDR3 nucleotides read TGTGCCAGCAGCCTGAGTAATGAAAAACTGTTTTTT.